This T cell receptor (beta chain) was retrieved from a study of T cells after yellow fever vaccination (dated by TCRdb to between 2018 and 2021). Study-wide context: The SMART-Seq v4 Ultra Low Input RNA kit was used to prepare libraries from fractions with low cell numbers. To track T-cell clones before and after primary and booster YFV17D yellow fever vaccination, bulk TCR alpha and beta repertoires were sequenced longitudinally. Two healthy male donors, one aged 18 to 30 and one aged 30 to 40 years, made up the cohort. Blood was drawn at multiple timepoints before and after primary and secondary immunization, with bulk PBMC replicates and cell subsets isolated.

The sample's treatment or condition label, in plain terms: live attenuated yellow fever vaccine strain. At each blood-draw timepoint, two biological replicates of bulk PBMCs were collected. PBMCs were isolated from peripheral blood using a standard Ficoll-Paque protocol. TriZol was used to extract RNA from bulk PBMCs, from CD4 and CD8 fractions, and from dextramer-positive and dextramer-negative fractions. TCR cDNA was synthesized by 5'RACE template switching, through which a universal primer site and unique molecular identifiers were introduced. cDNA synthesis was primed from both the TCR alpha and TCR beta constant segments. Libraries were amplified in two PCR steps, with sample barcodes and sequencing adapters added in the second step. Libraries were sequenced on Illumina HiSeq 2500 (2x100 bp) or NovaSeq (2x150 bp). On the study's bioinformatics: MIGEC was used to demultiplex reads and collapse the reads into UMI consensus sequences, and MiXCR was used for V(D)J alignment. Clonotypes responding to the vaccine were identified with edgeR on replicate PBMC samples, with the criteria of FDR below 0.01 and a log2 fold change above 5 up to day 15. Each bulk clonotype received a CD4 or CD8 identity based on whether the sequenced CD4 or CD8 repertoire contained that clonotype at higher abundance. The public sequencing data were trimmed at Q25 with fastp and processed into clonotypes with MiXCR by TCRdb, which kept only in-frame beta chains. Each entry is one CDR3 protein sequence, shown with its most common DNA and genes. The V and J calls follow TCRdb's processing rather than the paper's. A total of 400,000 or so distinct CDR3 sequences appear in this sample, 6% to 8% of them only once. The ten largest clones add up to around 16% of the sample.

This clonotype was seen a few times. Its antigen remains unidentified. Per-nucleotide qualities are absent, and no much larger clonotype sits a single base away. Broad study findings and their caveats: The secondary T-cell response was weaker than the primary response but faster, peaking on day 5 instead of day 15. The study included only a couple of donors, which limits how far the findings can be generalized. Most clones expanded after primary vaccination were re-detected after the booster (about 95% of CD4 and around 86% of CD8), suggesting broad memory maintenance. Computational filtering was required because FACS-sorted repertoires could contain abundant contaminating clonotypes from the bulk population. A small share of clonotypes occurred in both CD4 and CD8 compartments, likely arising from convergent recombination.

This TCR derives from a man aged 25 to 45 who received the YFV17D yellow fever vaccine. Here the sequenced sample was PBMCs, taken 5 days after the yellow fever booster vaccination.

The nucleotide sequence is given as TGCGCCAGCAGCTTACCGACGGCTGATACGCAGTATTTT. The encoded protein is CASSLPTADTQYF. The rearranged chain carries TRBV5-1 and TRBJ2-3; no confident D gene assignment can be made. Trimming costs V 2 bases and J 6 bases, and their ends lie 10 bases apart. CDR3 length: 13 amino acids, cysteine to phenylalanine. Only the CDR3 region is kept as DNA, spanning 39 bases read in frame from base 1. The germline V gene sets CDR1 to SGHRS and CDR2 to YFSETQ.